A single sample gave rise to the 6 T cell receptor beta chains below, sequenced in a study of CD8 T cells in ankylosing spondylitis. TCRdb itself ran the 5' RACE reads through MiXCR, one entry per CDR3 protein. The repertoire holds some 350,000 distinct CDR3 sequences, with 14% to 15% as singletons. The sequencing input was blood, either unsorted or a sorted T cell fraction (not recorded which). Receptors originate from a male donor with ankylosing spondylitis or in good health (not recorded which).

This chain connects TRBV12-3 or TRBV12-4 to TRBJ2-7; D unclear. The ends were cut back, 3 bases at V and 0 bases at J, with 12 bases in the middle. CDR3 length: 15 residues. The CDR3 protein is CASSLTLVPSYEQYF. In nucleotides, the CDR3 is TGTGCCAGCAGTTTGACCCTAGTCCCCTCCTACGAGCAGTACTTC.

This clonotype was found a few times. V gene TRBV7-2 combines with J gene TRBJ2-7; tentative D call: TRBD1 (6 bases). This CDR3 is built from 14 residues. The germline V gene encodes CDR1 SGHTA and CDR2 FQGNSA. V was shortened by 6 bases and J by 0 bases, with 12 bases between the two germline ends. The CDR3 loop reads CASRLRGFSYEQYF. The CDR3 DNA reads TGTGCCAGCAGGCTCAGGGGTTTCTCCTACGAGCAGTACTTC.

In this sample, this clonotype turned up a few times. This rearrangement joins TRBV2 to TRBJ1-5; perhaps TRBD1 as D (6 bases). V lost 6 bases, J lost 7 bases, and 13 bases lay in between. CDR1 and CDR2 from the germline V gene are SNHLY and FYNNEI. This CDR3 comprises 13 residues. CDR3 bases: TGTGCCAGCAGAGACGACAGGTCCCAGCCCCAGCATTTT. Residues: CASRDDRSQPQHF.

This clonotype was counted only a few times. The chain couples TRBV6-6 to TRBJ1-1; no reliable D call. This CDR3 has 12 residues. CDR1 is MNHNY and CDR2 is SVGAGI in the germline V gene (reference sequence). The germline V and J ends were trimmed by 2 bases and 4 bases, with 5 bases remaining between them. The CDR3 loop reads CASSYGVTEAFF. Here the CDR3 DNA reads TGTGCCAGCAGTTACGGGGTCACTGAAGCTTTCTTT.

This clonotype has a handful of counts. This chain joins TRBV11-2 and TRBJ2-1, with D perhaps TRBD1 or TRBD2 (7 bases each). V lost 4 bases, J lost 15 bases, and 16 bases lay in between. This CDR3 is built from 12 residues. CDR1 and CDR2 (germline): SGHAT, FQNNGV. The CDR3 reads CASSSLRGRVFF. The CDR3 DNA reads TGTGCCAGCAGCTCACTCAGGGGGAGGGTGTTCTTC.

This clonotype was picked up a small number of times. The chain couples TRBV3-1 to TRBJ1-5; TRBD1 agrees at 8 bases. V lost 3 bases, J lost 10 bases, and 14 bases stayed unmatched. This CDR3 contains 16 residues. The germline CDR1 and CDR2 sequences are LGHDT and YNNKEL (reference sequence). The CDR3 here is CASSHRQGTPGGPQHF. The DNA of the CDR3 is TGTGCCAGCAGCCACAGACAGGGGACCCCTGGGGGACCCCAGCATTTT.